This TCR beta chain was obtained from a study of CD8 T cells in Susac syndrome. With random hexamers, reverse transcription was performed on about 0.45 to 1 ug of RNA. Using its own MiXCR run on the immunoSEQ multiplex PCR reads, TCRdb lists one record per CDR3 protein. This repertoire shows 170,000 or so distinct CDR3 sequences, 93% found once; its top ten account for more than 0.08%. Control patients had untreated stable or active relapsing-remitting multiple sclerosis by revised McDonald criteria. Sequenced: CD4+ T cells from PBMCs. This TCR came from a human donor with multiple sclerosis.

The CDR3 sequence: CASSLSVQADGYTF. In DNA form, the CDR3 reads TGCGCCAGCAGCTTGTCCGTACAGGCCGATGGCTACACCTTC. The chain links TRBV5-1 to TRBJ1-2, with D possibly being TRBD1 (5 bases). Germline V gene sequence: CDR1 SGHRS, CDR2 YFSETQ. The CDR3 has 14 residues. The ends were cut back, 1 base at V and 6 bases at J, with 13 bases in the middle.